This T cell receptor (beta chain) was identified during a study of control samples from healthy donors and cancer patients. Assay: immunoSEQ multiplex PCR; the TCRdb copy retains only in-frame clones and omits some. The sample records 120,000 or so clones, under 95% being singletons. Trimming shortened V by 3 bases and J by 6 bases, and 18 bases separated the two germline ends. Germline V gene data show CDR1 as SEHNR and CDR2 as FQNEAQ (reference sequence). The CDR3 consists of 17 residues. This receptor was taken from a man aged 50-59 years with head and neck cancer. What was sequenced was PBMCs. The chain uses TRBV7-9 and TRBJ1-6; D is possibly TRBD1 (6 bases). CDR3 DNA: TGTGCCAGCAGCTTCGTGGCAGGGGCGGCCAGTAATTCACCCCTCCACTTT. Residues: CASSFVAGAASNSPLHF.